The text below deals with one T cell receptor beta chain. Its target is unknown. The CDR3 is 15 residues long. V lost 6 bases and J lost 3; bases outside the gene matches: 7. From germline, CDR1 is MNHNS and CDR2 SASEGT. The data derive from a study of cytomegalovirus exposure and HLA in healthy donors. Regarding the study as a whole: That first-cohort TCR clusters tended to co-occur in the 95 to 150 validation repertoires was found in a later analysis.

Method: immunoSEQ multiplex PCR; TCRdb's copy keeps in-frame clones and lacks some. The table records around 150,000 clones, about 88% of them present only once. The approximately 120-subject validation cohort, separate from the approximately 630-subject first cohort, included the donors. What was sequenced was PBMCs. This clonotype originated in a man younger than 35 in good health and CMV-seronegative. This sequence joins TRBV6-1 and TRBJ2-2, with 7 bases lining up with TRBD1. DNA for the CDR3: TGTGCCAGCAGCGAGACAGGGTTTCACACCGGGGAGCTGTTTTTT. Translation gives CASSETGFHTGELFF.